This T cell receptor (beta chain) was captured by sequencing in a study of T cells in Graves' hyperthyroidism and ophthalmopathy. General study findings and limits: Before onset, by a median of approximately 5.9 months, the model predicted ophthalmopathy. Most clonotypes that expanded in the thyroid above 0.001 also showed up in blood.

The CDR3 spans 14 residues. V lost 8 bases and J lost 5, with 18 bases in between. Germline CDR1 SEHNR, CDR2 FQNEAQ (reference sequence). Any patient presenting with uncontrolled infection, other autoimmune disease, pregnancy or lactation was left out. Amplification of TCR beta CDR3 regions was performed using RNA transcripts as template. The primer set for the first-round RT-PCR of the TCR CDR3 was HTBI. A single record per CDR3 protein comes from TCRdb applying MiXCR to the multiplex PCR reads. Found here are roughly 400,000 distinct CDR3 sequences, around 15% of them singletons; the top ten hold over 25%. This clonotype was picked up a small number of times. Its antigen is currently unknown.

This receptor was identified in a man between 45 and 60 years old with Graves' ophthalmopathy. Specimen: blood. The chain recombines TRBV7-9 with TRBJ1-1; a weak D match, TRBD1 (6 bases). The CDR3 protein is CASPRWGADTEAFF. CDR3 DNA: TGTGCCAGCCCCCGGTGGGGGGCGGATACTGAAGCTTTCTTT.